Below, 9 T cell receptor beta chains from the same sample are listed, as sequenced in a study of Ad26.COV2.S vaccination and SARS-CoV-2 variants listed by TCRdb under 2021. The intended sense of this specimen's treatment or condition label: 15 to 20 received Ad26.COV2.S at low or high dose, single or two shots; about 5 received placebo; per-sample allocation not given. Repertoires of vaccine and placebo recipients were sequenced from samples collected on day 63 after the first injection. Library construction relied on the immunoSEQ multiplex PCR assay. Sourced from immuneACCESS, this table was stored by TCRdb with only in-frame sequences that have V and J called. A share of the clones is absent; for the studies checked, an unresolved V gene accounts for under half, and the remainder has no known explanation. In this sample the table shows approximately 450,000 clones, over 75% of which occur a single time. The ten largest account for 12% of the sample.

Specimen: peripheral blood, collected in a trial of Ad26.COV2.S vaccine versus placebo. These receptors were taken from a person aged 18-65 years who received the Ad26.COV2.S COVID-19 vaccine or a placebo.

The V and J genes are TRBV24-1 and TRBJ2-3, with D uncertain. Trimming stripped 10 bases from V and 2 bases from J, with 9 bases between. Per germline, CDR1 KGHDR and CDR2 SFDVKD. This CDR3 is 12 amino acids long. CDR3 region: CATTDNTDTQYF. The CDR3, as DNA: TGTGCCACAACGGATAACACAGATACGCAGTATTTT.

The rearrangement uses TRBV3-1 (or the pseudogene TRBV3-2) and TRBJ2-1; D not resolved. In germline, CDR1 is LGHDT, CDR2 YNNKEL (reference sequence). The CDR3 is 13 amino acids. Trimming removed 3 bases from V and 5 bases from J, with 8 bases in between. The CDR3 nucleotides read TGTGCCAGCAGCCACACCGACCACAATGAGCAGTTCTTC. Encoded protein: CASSHTDHNEQFF.

CDR3: CASSQDQVNEQFF. CDR3 nucleotide sequence: TGCGCCAGCAGCCAAGATCAAGTGAATGAGCAGTTCTTC. The chain links TRBV4-1 to TRBJ2-1; the D is unclear. Trimming pared 0 bases from V and 7 bases from J, leaving 7 bases between. In germline, CDR1 is MGHRA, CDR2 YSYEKL. The CDR3 has 13 amino acids.

This rearrangement joins TRBV15 to TRBJ2-7; the match to TRBD2 covers 10 bases. Germline-derived CDR1 and CDR2 are LNHNV and YYDKDF (reference sequence). Trimming removed 3 bases from V and 7 bases from J; junction bases left unmatched: 15. This CDR3 is built from 17 residues. CDR3: CATSSPGASGRGREQYF. DNA of the CDR3: TGTGCCACCAGCAGCCCCGGAGCAAGCGGGAGGGGAAGAGAGCAGTACTTC.

This clone was seen more than once but under ten times. One end of the junction fails to match germline, which may point to a read error. The chain is built from TRBV6-2 or TRBV6-3 and TRBJ1-5, with D possibly being TRBD1 (5 bases). CDR3 length: 15 residues. Germline CDR1 MNHEY, CDR2 SVGEGT. CDR3 sequence: CASRYSGGINQPQHF. Written as DNA, the CDR3 is TGTGCCAGCAGGTACTCCGGGGGGATCAATCAGCCCCAGCATTTT.

The V gene is TRBV5-1, the J gene TRBJ1-5; possibly TRBD1 for D (6 bases). The germline V and J ends were trimmed by 0 bases and 4 bases, with 11 bases remaining between them. Looked up from germline, CDR1 is SGHRS and CDR2 is YFSETQ. There are 15 residues in the CDR3. The CDR3 region has the DNA TGCGCCAGCAGCTTGGATGGGGGCACTAATCAGCCCCAGCATTTT. Translating gives CASSLDGGTNQPQHF.

This clone showed up just once. V and J are TRBV10-3 and TRBJ1-1; weak D call: TRBD1 (6 bases). In germline, CDR1 is ENHRY, CDR2 SYGVKD. V gave up 2 bases and J gave up 0 bases, with 16 bases separating them. The CDR3 totals 17 residues. Here the CDR3 reads CAISEPPADSLNTEAFF. The CDR3 DNA follows: TGTGCCATCAGTGAGCCCCCCGCGGACAGCCTGAACACTGAAGCTTTCTTT.

The V and J genes are TRBV10-1 and TRBJ2-6; D ambiguous. V dropped 7 bases and J dropped 0 bases, with 7 bases sitting between them. This CDR3 region has 14 residues. CDR1 and CDR2 from the germline V gene are WNHNN and SYGVQD (reference sequence). The CDR3 region is CASTDTSGANVLTF. The CDR3 region has the DNA TGCGCCAGCACCGACACCTCTGGGGCCAACGTCCTGACTTTC.

This CDR3 is CASSKRGSEGTDTQYF. In nucleotides, the CDR3 is TGTGCCAGCAGCAAACGGGGTAGTGAAGGCACAGATACGCAGTATTTT. V is TRBV21-1 and J is TRBJ2-3; the table names TRBD2, a call not compared with the DNA. TRBV21-1 is a recognized pseudogene. The CDR3 contains 16 residues.